This T cell receptor (beta chain) appears in the sequencing data of a study of OX40 agonist ivuxolimab in advanced cancers. Study-wide context: The dose-escalation group included hepatocellular carcinoma, melanoma, renal cell carcinoma and head and neck cancer.

The germline gives CDR1 MNHEY, CDR2 SMNVEV (reference sequence). V gave up 1 base and J gave up 2 bases, with 5 bases separating them. The CDR3 covers 13 residues. Method: immunoSEQ multiplex PCR; TCRdb's copy keeps in-frame clones and lacks some. The table shows approximately 68,000 clones, with around 89% occurring only once. The chain combines TRBV27 with TRBJ2-5; no clear D gene. The sequence came from an adult with an advanced solid tumor such as melanoma, head and neck, liver or kidney cancer. The sample consisted of CD4+ or CD8+ T cells sorted from blood, taken in a trial of the OX40 agonist ivuxolimab. The CDR3 DNA reads as TGTGCCAGCAGTTTATTTCAGCAAGAGACCCAGTACTTC. Translating gives CASSLFQQETQYF.